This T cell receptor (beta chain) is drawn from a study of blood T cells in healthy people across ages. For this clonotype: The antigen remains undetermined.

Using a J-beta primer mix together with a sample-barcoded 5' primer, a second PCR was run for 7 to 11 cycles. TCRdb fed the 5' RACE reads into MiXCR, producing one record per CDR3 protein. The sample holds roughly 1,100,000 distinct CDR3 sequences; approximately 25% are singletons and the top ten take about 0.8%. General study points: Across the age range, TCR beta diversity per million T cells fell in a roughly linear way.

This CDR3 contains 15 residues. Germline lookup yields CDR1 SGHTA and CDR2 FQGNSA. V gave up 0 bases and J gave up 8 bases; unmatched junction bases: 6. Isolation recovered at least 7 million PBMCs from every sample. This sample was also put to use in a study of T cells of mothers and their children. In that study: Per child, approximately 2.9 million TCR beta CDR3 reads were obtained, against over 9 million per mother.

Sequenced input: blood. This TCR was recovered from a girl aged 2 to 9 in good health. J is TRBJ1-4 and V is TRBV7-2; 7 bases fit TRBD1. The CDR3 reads CASSLAGQRYEKLFF. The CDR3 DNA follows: TGTGCCAGCAGCTTAGCGGGACAGCGTTACGAAAAACTGTTTTTT.